This is a list of T cell receptor beta chains from one sample in a study of blood T cell repertoires in COVID-19. Sequenced by immunoSEQ multiplex PCR; TCRdb stores in-frame clones only, minus some. The table lists around 300,000 clones, 88% of them singletons, with less than 5.5% in the top ten. Sequenced material: PBMCs or T cells enriched from blood (not recorded which). These receptors were taken from a man aged 30 to 39 who had recovered from COVID-19. Both conserved end residues are part of each CDR3. The order of the fields is J gene, V gene, D gene, clone size, CDR3 protein, CDR3 DNA. A D gene is named only where the DNA matches it firmly. Rows give clone size only sometimes, using once, few, many, or a class for an expanded clone.

TRBJ2-7 | TRBV6-2/TRBV6-3 | TRBD1 | NA | CASSYTTGSYYEQYF | TGTGCCAGCAGTTACACGACAGGGTCCTACTACGAGCAGTACTTC
TRBJ2-1 | TRBV10-1 | TRBD2 | NA | CASSEIAGGRNEQFF | TGCGCCAGCAGTGAAATAGCGGGGGGCAGGAATGAGCAGTTCTTC
TRBJ2-1 | TRBV11-3 | TRBD2 | NA | CASSLRGLFTSGGPNEQFF | TGTGCCAGCAGCTTAAGAGGTTTATTTACTAGCGGGGGGCCCAATGAGCAGTTCTTC
TRBJ2-7 | TRBV2 | NA | NA | CASSEARGIYEQYF | TGTGCCAGCAGTGAAGCGAGGGGGATCTACGAGCAGTACTTC
TRBJ1-1 | TRBV28 | NA | NA | CASSLSNRATEAFF | TGTGCCAGCAGTTTATCCAACAGGGCCACTGAAGCTTTCTTT
TRBJ1-1 | TRBV19 | TRBD1 | NA | CASSIGPDRVPPEAFF | TGTGCCAGTAGTATCGGCCCGGACAGGGTTCCCCCTGAAGCTTTCTTT
TRBJ2-1 | TRBV7-6 | NA | NA | CASSLAGTNEQFF | TGTGCCAGCAGCTTAGCCGGGACAAATGAGCAGTTCTTC
TRBJ2-7 | TRBV3-1/TRBV3-2 | NA | NA | CASSRGLPPDYEQYF | TGTGCCAGCAGCCGGGGACTCCCCCCAGACTACGAGCAGTACTTC
TRBJ1-4 | TRBV30 | NA | NA | CAWSVFPGSETNEKLFF | TGTGCCTGGAGTGTGTTTCCGGGGTCGGAGACTAATGAAAAACTGTTTTTT
TRBJ2-3 | TRBV18 | NA | NA | CASSPYLRTDTQYF | TGTGCCAGCTCACCATATCTCCGGACAGATACGCAGTATTTT
TRBJ1-2 | TRBV19 | NA | NA | CASNQAYGYTF | TGTGCCAGTAATCAGGCCTATGGCTACACCTTC
TRBJ1-5 | TRBV11-2 | NA | NA | CASSLDINQPQHF | TGTGCCAGCAGCTTAGACATTAATCAGCCCCAGCATTTT
TRBJ1-4 | TRBV2 | NA | NA | CASSEWGGSTNEKLFF | TGTGCCAGCAGTGAATGGGGGGGGAGCACTAATGAAAAACTGTTTTTT
TRBJ2-7 | TRBV5-1 | TRBD1 | NA | CASSLGPGTGAAYEQYF | TGCGCCAGCAGCCTTGGGCCCGGGACAGGGGCCGCCTACGAGCAGTACTTC
TRBJ1-5 | TRBV7-9 | TRBD1 | NA | CASSRGDRGNQPQHF | TGTGCCAGCAGCCGGGGGGACAGGGGGAATCAGCCCCAGCATTTT
TRBJ2-5 | TRBV24-1 | TRBD2 | few | CATSDFGTSGGETQYF | TGTGCCACCAGTGATTTCGGGACTAGCGGGGGTGAGACCCAGTACTTC
TRBJ1-2 | TRBV19 | TRBD1 | NA | CASHPGGQDYGYTF | TGTGCCAGTCATCCAGGGGGACAGGACTATGGCTACACCTTC
TRBJ2-5 | TRBV4-1 | TRBD2 | NA | CASSQVGQRGGLETQYF | TGCGCCAGCAGCCAAGTTGGTCAGCGGGGGGGCCTGGAGACCCAGTACTTC
TRBJ1-2 | TRBV2 | TRBD1 | NA | CASSSGTGNYGYTF | TGTGCCAGCAGTTCCGGGACAGGGAACTATGGCTACACCTTC
TRBJ1-3 | TRBV19 | NA | NA | CASSMAENTIYF | TGTGCCAGTAGTATGGCGGAAAACACCATATATTTT
TRBJ2-7 | TRBV19 | NA | NA | CASSISARETAYEQYF | TGTGCCAGTAGTATTTCGGCTCGGGAAACAGCCTACGAGCAGTACTTC
TRBJ2-3 | TRBV27 | NA | NA | CASAREFDTDTQYF | TGTGCCAGCGCTCGGGAATTCGACACAGATACGCAGTATTTT
TRBJ2-7 | TRBV25-1 | NA | once | CASSEFVQDSRRYF | TGTGCCAGCAGTGAATTCGTTCAGGACTCCAGGCGGTACTTC
TRBJ1-5 | TRBV15 | NA | NA | CATGSGSNQPQHF | TGTGCCACCGGGTCGGGTAGCAATCAGCCCCAGCATTTT
TRBJ2-1 | TRBV5-1 | NA | NA | CASSQSGSNNEQFF | TGCGCCAGCAGCCAGAGCGGGTCCAACAATGAGCAGTTCTTC
TRBJ2-2 | TRBV11-2 | NA | once | CASKTRRGVTGELFF | TGTGCCAGCAAGACCCGCCGCGGCGTCACCGGGGAGCTGTTTTTT
TRBJ2-5 | TRBV19 | TRBD2 | NA | CASSISLGGVLQETQYF | TGTGCCAGTAGTATAAGTTTGGGGGGGGTCCTCCAAGAGACCCAGTACTTC
TRBJ2-5 | TRBV7-2 | NA | NA | CASSSAGGLQETQYF | TGTGCCAGCAGCTCGGCCGGCGGACTCCAAGAGACCCAGTACTTC
TRBJ2-7 | TRBV4-2 | TRBD2 | NA | CASSQERGGGAYEQYF | TGTGCCAGCAGCCAAGAAAGAGGCGGGGGGGCCTACGAGCAGTACTTC
TRBJ2-3 | TRBV10-1 | TRBD2 | NA | CASSPSSGGATDAQYF | TGCGCCAGCAGTCCATCTAGCGGGGGGGCAACAGATGCGCAGTATTTT
TRBJ1-1 | TRBV7-6 | TRBD1 | NA | CASSLGGTDEAFF | TGTGCCAGCAGCTTAGGGGGGACAGACGAAGCTTTCTTT
TRBJ1-5 | TRBV19 | TRBD1 | few | CASSSGGYPQHF | TGTGCCAGTAGTTCAGGGGGTTATCCCCAGCATTTT